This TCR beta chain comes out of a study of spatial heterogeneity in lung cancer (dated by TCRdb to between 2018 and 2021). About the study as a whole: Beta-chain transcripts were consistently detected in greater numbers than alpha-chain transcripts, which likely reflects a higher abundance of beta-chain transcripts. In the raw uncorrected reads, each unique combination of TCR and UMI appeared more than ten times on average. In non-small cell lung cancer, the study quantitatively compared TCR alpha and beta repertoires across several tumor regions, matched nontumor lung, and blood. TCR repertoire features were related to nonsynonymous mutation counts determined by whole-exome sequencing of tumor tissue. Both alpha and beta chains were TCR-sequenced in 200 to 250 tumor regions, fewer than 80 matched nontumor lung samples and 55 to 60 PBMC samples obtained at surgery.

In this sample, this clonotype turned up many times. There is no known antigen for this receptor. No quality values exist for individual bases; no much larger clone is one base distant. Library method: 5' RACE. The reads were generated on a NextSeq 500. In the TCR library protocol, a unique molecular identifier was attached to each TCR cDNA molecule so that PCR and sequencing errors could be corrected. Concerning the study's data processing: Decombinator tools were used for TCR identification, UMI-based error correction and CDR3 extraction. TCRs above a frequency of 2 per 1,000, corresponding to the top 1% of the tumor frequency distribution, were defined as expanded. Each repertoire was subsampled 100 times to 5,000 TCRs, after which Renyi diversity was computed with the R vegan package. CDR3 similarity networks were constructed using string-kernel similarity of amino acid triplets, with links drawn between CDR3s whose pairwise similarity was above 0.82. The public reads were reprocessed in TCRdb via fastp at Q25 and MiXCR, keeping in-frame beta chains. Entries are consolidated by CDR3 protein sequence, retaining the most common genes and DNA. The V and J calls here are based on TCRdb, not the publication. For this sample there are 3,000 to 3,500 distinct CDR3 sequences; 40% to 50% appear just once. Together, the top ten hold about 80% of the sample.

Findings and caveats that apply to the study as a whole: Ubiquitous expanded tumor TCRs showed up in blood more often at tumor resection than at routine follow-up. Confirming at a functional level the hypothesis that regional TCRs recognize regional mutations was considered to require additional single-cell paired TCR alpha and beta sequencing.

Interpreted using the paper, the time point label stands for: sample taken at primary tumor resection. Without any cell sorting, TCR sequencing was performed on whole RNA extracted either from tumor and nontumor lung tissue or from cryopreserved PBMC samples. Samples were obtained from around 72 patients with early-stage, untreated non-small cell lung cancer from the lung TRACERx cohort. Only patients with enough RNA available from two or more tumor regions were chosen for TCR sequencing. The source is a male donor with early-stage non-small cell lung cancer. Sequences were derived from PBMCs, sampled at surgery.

The CDR3 is CASSLGFGENEQFF. The nucleotide sequence reads as follows: TGTGCCAGCAGCTTGGGGTTTGGAGAAAATGAGCAGTTCTTC. The rearrangement combines TRBV5-8 with TRBJ2-1; no D gene call is confident. The junction shows trimming of 0 bases on V and 7 bases on J, plus 11 bases between the germline ends. Looking up the germline V gene yields CDR1 SGHTS and CDR2 YDEGEE. Spanning cysteine to phenylalanine, the CDR3 consists of 14 amino acids. The kept DNA is CDR3 alone, 42 bases in frame from the first base.